This T cell receptor beta chain was found in a study of T cell changes during pregnancy in multiple sclerosis. The CDR3 covers 14 residues. Between the trimmed V and J ends, which lost 7 bases and 0 bases, there was a span of 11 bases. Per germline, CDR1 MNHNY and CDR2 SVGAGI (reference sequence). Measured with immunoSEQ multiplex PCR; TCRdb has only the in-frame clones, and not every one. The data hold under 40,000 clones, with approximately 90% observed a single time. This receptor was taken from a female donor with multiple sclerosis, enrolled in a pregnancy study. Specimen: CD8+ T cells from peripheral blood mononuclear cells, collected in the first trimester of pregnancy. This chain connects TRBV6-6 to TRBJ2-3; perhaps TRBD2 as D (6 bases). DNA for the CDR3: TGTGCCAGCACCGTGGGACTTAGCACAGATACGCAGTATTTT. Translating gives CASTVGLSTDTQYF.